This T cell receptor beta chain stems from a study of CD8+ T cells in alopecia areata (dated by TCRdb to 2017 to 2018). Describing the broader study: The treated patients took part in an open-label pilot trial in which moderate-to-severe alopecia areata was treated with oral tofacitinib at 5 to 10 mg twice daily. Human TCRbeta sequencing covered scalp tissue and sorted CD4+ and CD8+ peripheral blood T cells from patchy and totalis/universalis alopecia areata patients and healthy controls. TCRbeta CDR3 regions were amplified by immunoSEQ multiplex PCR using 35 Vbeta forward and 13 Jbeta reverse primers. RNA was obtained with the PAXgene miRNA kit for fixed scalp, the miRNeasy kit for PBMCs, and the RNeasy kit for mouse skin. Patients on tofacitinib were biopsied at baseline and after 4 and 24 weeks of treatment, and several of the patients also had a later scalp biopsy. In both human patients and the C3H/HeJ mouse model, the study applied high-throughput TCRbeta sequencing to look at T cell clonal expansion in alopecia areata. Scalp clonality was compared among normal scalp (n=4), patchy alopecia areata scalp (n=8), and alopecia totalis/universalis scalp (n=8). Patients stayed on tofacitinib for 6 to 18 months and then had 6 months of follow-up off drug so that delayed response and recurrence could be assessed. The research as a whole found: Lesional scalp, especially in alopecia totalis/universalis, showed higher clonality and more expanded CD8+ clones than normal scalp, suggesting antigenic drive. Shared TCR sequences between patients were less evident than in mice, which may be partly attributable to HLA diversity in the patient population. Unlike mouse skin, which is dominated by gammadelta T cells, normal human skin has resident alphabeta T cells that are also sequenced, and this complicates analysis of the scalp TCR repertoire.

This clone was seen just once. No cognate antigen has been identified for it. Within one base of it there is no much larger clone, and no base qualities were kept. The time point label corresponds to: baseline before oral tofacitinib. Peripheral blood and lesional scalp punch biopsies were obtained from patients with alopecia areata. PBMCs were isolated by density centrifugation and stained for CD3, CD4 and CD8, after which CD4+ and CD8+ T cells were sorted on a FACSAria. Library generation was performed with the immunoSEQ multiplex PCR assay. To provide template for TCR sequencing, every sample had RNA extracted and reverse transcribed into cDNA. SuperScript III was used to make first-strand cDNA, primed with a 2:1 mix of oligo-dT and random hexamers. Amplification bias was assessed with a synthetic immune receptor repertoire, and residual bias was removed computationally. Regarding the original processing steps: Raw reads were preprocessed for error removal, and CDR3 was defined according to IMGT conventions as running from the conserved cysteine to phenylalanine. Clonality was computed by normalizing Shannon entropy by log2 of the number of productive unique TCRs and subtracting the result from 1. Scalp TCRbeta sequences were cross-referenced with sorted blood CD4 and CD8 repertoires so that the CD4 or CD8 identity of scalp clones could be inferred. What TCRdb holds here is the immuneACCESS table cut down to in-frame rearrangements. Part of the clones is not present; checked against another copy, under half of the missing clones reflect an unresolved V gene, and the others are unexplained. V, J and clone size are taken as reported in that table, and D and trimming were inferred from the DNA itself. In this sample the table shows about 56,000 clones, 90% to 97% of which occur a single time. The ten largest make up roughly 25% of the sample.

The CDR3 holds 14 amino acids from the cysteine to the phenylalanine. Just CDR3 DNA is preserved here, 42 bases in frame from base 1. The germline ends are 11 bases apart after V is trimmed by 1 base and J by 7 bases. Based on the germline V gene, the CDR1 and CDR2 sequences are SNHLY and FYNNEI. This sequence uses TRBV2 and TRBJ1-5; TRBD1 might be the D gene, on 5 matching bases. The source is a human donor with alopecia areata. This specimen was CD8+ T cells sorted from blood, taken at week 0. The CDR3 protein is CASSEGGKFQPQHF. At the DNA level, the sequence is TGTGCCAGCAGTGAAGGGGGCAAGTTCCAGCCCCAGCATTTT.